This T cell receptor (beta chain) was found in a study of shared clonotypes between healthy human individuals. Germline loops: CDR1 SGHRS, CDR2 YFSETQ. Losses at the gene ends were 4 bases for V and 3 bases for J; bases not matched to a gene: 7. The CDR3 is made up of 16 amino acids. Study-wide points: The generation probabilities recorded for non-shared clonotypes fell below those of clonotypes shared by all four donors. Only a few donors were included, so the genetic and exposure-history diversity represented was limited. It was expected that sequencing depth would affect clonotype sharing among donors.

The naive CD8 population came from CD45RO-negative cells selected for CCR7, without terminally differentiated effector memory CD45RA+ cells. All donors were Caucasian adults living in Nashville, Tennessee. Turning to this clone: Its antigen is still unknown.

Sequencing used immunoSEQ multiplex PCR; TCRdb keeps in-frame clones, though not all of them. The sample consists of about 820,000 clones, about 91% of them appearing once. This TCR derives from a man aged 25-45 years in good health. This sequence joins TRBV5-1 and TRBJ1-2; 12 bases are shared with TRBD1. The sample comprised naive CD8+ T cells sorted from blood. The CDR3 here is CASSPPGQGADYGYTF. The DNA for the CDR3 is TGCGCCAGCAGCCCGCCGGGACAGGGGGCGGACTATGGCTACACCTTC.